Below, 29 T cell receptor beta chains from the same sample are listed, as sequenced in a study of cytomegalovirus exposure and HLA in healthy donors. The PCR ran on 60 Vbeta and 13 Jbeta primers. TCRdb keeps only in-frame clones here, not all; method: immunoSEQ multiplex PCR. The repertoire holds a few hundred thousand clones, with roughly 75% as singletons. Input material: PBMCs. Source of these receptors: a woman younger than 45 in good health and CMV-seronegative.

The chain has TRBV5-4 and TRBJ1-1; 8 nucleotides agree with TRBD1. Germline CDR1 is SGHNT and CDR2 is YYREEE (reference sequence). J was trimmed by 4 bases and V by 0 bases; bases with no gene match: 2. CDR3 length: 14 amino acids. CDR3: CASSLGTGGTEAFF. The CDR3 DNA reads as TGTGCCAGCAGCTTGGGTACAGGGGGCACTGAAGCTTTCTTT.

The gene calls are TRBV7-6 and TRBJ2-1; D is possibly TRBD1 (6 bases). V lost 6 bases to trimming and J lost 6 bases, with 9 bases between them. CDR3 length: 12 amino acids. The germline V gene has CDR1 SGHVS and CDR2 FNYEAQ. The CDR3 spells CASSPDSNEQFF. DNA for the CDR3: TGTGCCAGCAGTCCGGACAGCAATGAGCAGTTCTTC. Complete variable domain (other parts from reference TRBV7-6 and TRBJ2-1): GAGVSQSPRYKVTKRGQDVALRCDPISGHVSLYWYRQALGQGPEFLTYFNYEAQQDKSGLPNDRFSAERPEGSISTLTIQRTEQRDSAMYRCASSPDSNEQFFGPGTRLTVL.

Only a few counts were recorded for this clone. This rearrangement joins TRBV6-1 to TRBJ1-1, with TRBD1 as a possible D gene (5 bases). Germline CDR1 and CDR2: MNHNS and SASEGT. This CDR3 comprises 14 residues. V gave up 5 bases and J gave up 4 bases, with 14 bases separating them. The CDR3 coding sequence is TGTGCCAGCAGTCCTGGGGGGGACCCCACTGAAGCTTTCTTT. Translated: CASSPGGDPTEAFF.

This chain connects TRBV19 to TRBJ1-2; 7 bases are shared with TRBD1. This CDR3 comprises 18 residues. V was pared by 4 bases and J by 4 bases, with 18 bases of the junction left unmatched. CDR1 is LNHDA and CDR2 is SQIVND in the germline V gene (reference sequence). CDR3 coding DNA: TGTGCCAGTAGTACCTCCAGGGCCAGAGACAGGGAACCCTATGGCTACACCTTC. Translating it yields CASSTSRARDREPYGYTF.

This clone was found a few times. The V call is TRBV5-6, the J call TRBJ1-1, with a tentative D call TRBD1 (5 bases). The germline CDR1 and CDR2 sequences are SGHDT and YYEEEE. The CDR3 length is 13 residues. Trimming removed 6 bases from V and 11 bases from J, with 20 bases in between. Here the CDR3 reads CASTWGRTLGAFF. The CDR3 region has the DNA TGTGCCAGCACTTGGGGCCGGACCTTGGGGGCTTTCTTT.

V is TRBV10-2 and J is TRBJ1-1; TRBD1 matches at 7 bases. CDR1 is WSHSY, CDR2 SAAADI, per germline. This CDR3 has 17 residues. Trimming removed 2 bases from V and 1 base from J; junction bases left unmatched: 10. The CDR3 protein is CASSEARRDRQNTEAFF. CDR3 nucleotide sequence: TGCGCCAGCAGTGAGGCCCGCCGGGACAGACAGAACACTGAAGCTTTCTTT.

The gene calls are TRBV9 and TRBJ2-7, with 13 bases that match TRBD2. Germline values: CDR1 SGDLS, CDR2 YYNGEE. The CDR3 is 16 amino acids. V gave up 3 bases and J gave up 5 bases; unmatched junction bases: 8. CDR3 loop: CASSGHQGTSGNEQYF. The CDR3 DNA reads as TGTGCCAGCAGCGGGCACCAGGGGACTAGCGGGAACGAGCAGTACTTC.

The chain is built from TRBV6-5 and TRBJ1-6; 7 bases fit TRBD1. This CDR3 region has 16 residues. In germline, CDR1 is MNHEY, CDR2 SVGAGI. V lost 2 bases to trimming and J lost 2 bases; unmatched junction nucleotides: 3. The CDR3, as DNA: TGTGCCAGCAGTTACGACGGGACAGCCTATAATTCACCCCTCCACTTT. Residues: CASSYDGTAYNSPLHF.

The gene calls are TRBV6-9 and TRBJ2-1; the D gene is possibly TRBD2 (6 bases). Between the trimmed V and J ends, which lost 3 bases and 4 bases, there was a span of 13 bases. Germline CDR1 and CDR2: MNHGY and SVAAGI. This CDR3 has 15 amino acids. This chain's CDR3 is CASSYRDLLYNEQFF. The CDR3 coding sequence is TGTGCCAGCAGTTACCGGGACTTACTATACAATGAGCAGTTCTTC.

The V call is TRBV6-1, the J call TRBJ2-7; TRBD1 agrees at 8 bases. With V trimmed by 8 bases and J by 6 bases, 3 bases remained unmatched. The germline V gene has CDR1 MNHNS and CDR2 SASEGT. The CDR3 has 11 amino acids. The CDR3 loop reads CASRTGGEQYF. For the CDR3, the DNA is TGTGCCAGCCGAACAGGGGGCGAGCAGTACTTC.

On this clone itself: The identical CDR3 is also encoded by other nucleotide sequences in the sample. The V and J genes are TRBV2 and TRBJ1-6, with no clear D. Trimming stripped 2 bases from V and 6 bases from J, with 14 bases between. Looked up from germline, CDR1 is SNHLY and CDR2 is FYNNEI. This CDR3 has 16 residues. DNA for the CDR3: TGTGCCAGCAGTGAACTAGCCCCGGCCGTTAATTCACCCCTCCACTTT. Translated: CASSELAPAVNSPLHF.

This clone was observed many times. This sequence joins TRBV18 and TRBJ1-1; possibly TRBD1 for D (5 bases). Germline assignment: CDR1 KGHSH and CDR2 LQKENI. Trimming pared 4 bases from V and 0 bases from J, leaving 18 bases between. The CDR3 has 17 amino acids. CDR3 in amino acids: CASSRQPRDSMNTEAFF. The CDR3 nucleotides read TGTGCCAGCTCACGACAACCCAGGGATTCAATGAACACTGAAGCTTTCTTT.

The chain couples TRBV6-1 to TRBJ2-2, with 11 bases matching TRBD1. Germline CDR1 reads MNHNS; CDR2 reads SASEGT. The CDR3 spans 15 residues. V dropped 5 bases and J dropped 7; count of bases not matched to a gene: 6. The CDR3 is CASSIGTGGDGELFF. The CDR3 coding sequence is TGTGCCAGCAGTATAGGGACAGGGGGAGACGGGGAGCTGTTTTTT.

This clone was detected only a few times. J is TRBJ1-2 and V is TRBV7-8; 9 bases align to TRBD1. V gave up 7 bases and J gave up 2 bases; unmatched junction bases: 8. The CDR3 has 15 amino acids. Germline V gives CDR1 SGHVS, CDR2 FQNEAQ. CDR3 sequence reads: CASTRWGTGNYGYTF. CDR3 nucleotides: TGTGCCAGCACCCGATGGGGGACAGGGAACTATGGCTACACCTTC.

The CDR3 loop is CASERLVGDTQYF. Here the CDR3 DNA reads TGTGCCAGCGAAAGGCTAGTTGGAGATACGCAGTATTTT. The rearrangement uses TRBV2 and TRBJ2-3; D is unresolved. This CDR3 has 13 residues. CDR1 SNHLY and CDR2 FYNNEI come from the germline V gene. Trimming shortened V by 8 bases and J by 5 bases, and 14 bases separated the two germline ends.

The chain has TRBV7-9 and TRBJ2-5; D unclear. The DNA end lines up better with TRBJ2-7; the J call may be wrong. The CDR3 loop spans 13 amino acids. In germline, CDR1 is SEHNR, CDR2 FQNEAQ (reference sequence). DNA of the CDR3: TGTGCCAGCATGCGCGGTAGCTCCTACGAGCAGTACTTC. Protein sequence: CASMRGSSYEQYF.

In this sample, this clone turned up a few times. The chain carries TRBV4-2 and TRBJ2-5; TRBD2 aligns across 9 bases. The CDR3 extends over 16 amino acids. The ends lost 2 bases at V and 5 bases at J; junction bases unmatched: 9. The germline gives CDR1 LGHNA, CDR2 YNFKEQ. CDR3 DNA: TGTGCCAGCAGCCAACTTTATAGCGGGGGTGGGGAGACCCAGTACTTC. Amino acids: CASSQLYSGGGETQYF.

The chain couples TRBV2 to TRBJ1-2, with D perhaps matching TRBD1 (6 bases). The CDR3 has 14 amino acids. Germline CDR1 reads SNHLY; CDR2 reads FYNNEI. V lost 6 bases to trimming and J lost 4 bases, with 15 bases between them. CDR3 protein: CASRTGQSGYGYTF. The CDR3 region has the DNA TGTGCCAGCAGAACTGGACAGAGCGGCTATGGCTACACCTTC.

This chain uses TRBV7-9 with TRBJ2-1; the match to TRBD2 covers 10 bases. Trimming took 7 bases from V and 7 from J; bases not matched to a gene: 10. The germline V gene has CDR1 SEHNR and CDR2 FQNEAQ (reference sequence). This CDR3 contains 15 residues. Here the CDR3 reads CASIQLAGVLNEQFF. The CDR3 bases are TGTGCCAGCATCCAGCTAGCGGGAGTTTTGAATGAGCAGTTCTTC.

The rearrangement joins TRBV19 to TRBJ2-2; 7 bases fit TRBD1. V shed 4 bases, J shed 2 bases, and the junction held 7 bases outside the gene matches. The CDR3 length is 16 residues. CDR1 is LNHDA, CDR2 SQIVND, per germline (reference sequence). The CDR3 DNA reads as TGTGCCAGTAGTAATATCCGGGACAGAAACACCGGGGAGCTGTTTTTT. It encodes CASSNIRDRNTGELFF. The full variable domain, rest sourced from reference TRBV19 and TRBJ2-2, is DGGITQSPKYLFRKEGQNVTLSCEQNLNHDAMYWYRQDPGQGLRLIYYSQIVNDFQKGDIAEGYSVSREKKESFPLTVTSAQKNPTAFYLCASSNIRDRNTGELFFGEGSRLTVL.

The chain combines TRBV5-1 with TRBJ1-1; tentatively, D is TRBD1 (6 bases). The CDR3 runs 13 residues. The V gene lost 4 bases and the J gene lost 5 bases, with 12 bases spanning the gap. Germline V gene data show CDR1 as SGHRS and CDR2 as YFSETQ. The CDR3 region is CASSQSGETEAFF. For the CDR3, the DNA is TGCGCCAGCAGCCAGTCAGGGGAAACTGAAGCTTTCTTT. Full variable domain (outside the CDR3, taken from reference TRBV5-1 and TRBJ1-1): KAGVTQTPRYLIKTRGQQVTLSCSPISGHRSVSWYQQTPGQGLQFLFEYFSETQRNKGNFPGRFSGRQFSNSRSEMNVSTLELGDSALYLCASSQSGETEAFFGQGTRLTVV.

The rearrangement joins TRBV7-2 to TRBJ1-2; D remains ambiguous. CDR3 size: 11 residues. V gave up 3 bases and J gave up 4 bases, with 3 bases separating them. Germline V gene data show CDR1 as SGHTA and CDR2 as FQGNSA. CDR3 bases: TGTGCCAGCAGCTTGAGCTATGGCTACACCTTC. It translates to CASSLSYGYTF.

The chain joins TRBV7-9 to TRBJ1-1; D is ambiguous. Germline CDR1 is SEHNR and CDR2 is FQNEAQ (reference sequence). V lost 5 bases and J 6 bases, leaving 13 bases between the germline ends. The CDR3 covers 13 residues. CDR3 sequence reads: CASSTGGFSEAFF. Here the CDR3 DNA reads TGTGCCAGCAGCACCGGAGGGTTCTCTGAAGCTTTCTTT.

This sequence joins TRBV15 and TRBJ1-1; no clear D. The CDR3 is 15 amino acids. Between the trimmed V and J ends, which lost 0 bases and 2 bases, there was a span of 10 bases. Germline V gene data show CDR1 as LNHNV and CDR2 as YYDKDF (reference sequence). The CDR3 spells CATSRDYSGNTEAFF. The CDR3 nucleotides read TGTGCCACCAGCAGAGATTATTCGGGAAACACTGAAGCTTTCTTT.

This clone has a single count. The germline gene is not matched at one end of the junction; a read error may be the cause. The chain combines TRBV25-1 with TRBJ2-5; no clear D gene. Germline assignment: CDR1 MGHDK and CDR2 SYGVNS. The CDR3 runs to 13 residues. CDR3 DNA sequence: TGTGCCAGCAGCGAATGGGCTGTAGAGACCCAGTACTTC. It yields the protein CASSEWAVETQYF. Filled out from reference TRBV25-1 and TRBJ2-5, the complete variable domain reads EADIYQTPRYLVIGTGKKITLECSQTMGHDKMYWYQQDPGMELHLIHYSYGVNSTEKGDLSSESTVSRIRTEHFPLTLESARPSHTSQYLCASSEWAVETQYFGPGTRLLVL.

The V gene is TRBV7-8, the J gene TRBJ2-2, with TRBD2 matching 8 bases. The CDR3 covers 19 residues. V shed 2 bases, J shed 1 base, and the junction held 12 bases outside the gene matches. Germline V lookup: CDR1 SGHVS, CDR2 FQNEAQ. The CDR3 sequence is CASSLRWTGGRGNTGELFF. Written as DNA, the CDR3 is TGTGCCAGCAGCTTAAGGTGGACGGGAGGGAGAGGGAACACCGGGGAGCTGTTTTTT.

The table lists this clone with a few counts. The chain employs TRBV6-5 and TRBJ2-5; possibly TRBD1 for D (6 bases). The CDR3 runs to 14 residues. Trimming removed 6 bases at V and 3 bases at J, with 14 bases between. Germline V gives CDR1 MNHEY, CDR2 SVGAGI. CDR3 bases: TGTGCCAGCAGAACCCCCGGACAGAAAGAGACCCAGTACTTC. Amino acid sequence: CASRTPGQKETQYF.

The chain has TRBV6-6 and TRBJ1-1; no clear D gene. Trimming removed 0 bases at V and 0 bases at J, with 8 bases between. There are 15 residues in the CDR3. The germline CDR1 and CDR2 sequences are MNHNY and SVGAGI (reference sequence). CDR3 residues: CASSYSVGLNTEAFF. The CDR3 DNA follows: TGTGCCAGCAGTTACTCCGTCGGTTTGAACACTGAAGCTTTCTTT.

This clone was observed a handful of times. CDR3 DNA sequence: TGCGCCAGCAGCACAGGGAGCCAGAACTATGGCTACACCTTC. Amino acids: CASSTGSQNYGYTF. This chain uses TRBV5-1 with TRBJ1-2; D perhaps matches TRBD1 (6 bases). Deletions cut 4 bases from V and 2 bases from J, with 12 bases between. CDR3 size: 14 residues. Germline-derived CDR1 and CDR2 are SGHRS and YFSETQ.